This T cell receptor beta chain was sequenced for a study of cytomegalovirus exposure and HLA in healthy donors. Looked up from germline, CDR1 is ENHRY and CDR2 is SYGVKD. The CDR3 extends over 15 amino acids. The V and J ends lost 4 bases and 4 bases, in that order; junction bases with no gene match: 8. Turning to this clone: Its specificity is not known.

The PCR employed 60 Vbeta primers together with 13 Jbeta primers. Sequenced by immunoSEQ multiplex PCR; TCRdb stores in-frame clones only, minus some. The sample has over 100,000 clones; 81% are singletons. The study's findings and limits: Productive rates of about 90% or about 30% were seen for most TCR beta V segments in an earlier analysis.

Input material: PBMCs. The TCR originated in a woman under 40 in good health and CMV-seronegative. The chain is built from TRBV10-3 and TRBJ2-3; 7 positions match TRBD2. CDR3: CAISGGGRMADTQYF. The CDR3 coding sequence is TGTGCCATCAGTGGTGGCGGGAGAATGGCAGATACGCAGTATTTT.